This T cell receptor beta chain appears in the sequencing data of a study of OX40 agonist ivuxolimab in advanced cancers. Study-level information: The treatment was a fully human IgG2 OX40 agonist, ivuxolimab. One hepatocellular carcinoma and a couple of cutaneous melanoma patients partially responded.

Here immunoSEQ multiplex PCR was the method, and the copy in TCRdb shows in-frame clones only, minus some. The table shows roughly 45,000 clones, with roughly 82% occurring only once. The germline V gene has CDR1 SGHDN and CDR2 FVKESK. The CDR3 spans 12 residues. With 2 bases removed from V and 2 bases from J, the gap between germline ends came to 4 bases. Sequencing was performed on CD4+ or CD8+ T cells sorted from blood, taken in a trial of the OX40 agonist ivuxolimab. The V and J genes are TRBV14 and TRBJ2-7, with D hard to call. The clonotype comes from an adult with an advanced solid tumor such as melanoma, head and neck, liver or kidney cancer. The chain's CDR3 is CASSQRPYEQYF. CDR3 DNA: TGTGCCAGCAGCCAACGTCCCTACGAGCAGTACTTC.